This TCR beta chain comes out of a study of blood T cell repertoires in COVID-19. In the original processing: Amplification of reference gene primers provided the estimated nucleated cell counts. Clones were sequenced by immunoSEQ multiplex PCR, and TCRdb holds only the in-frame ones, with some missing. That table gives V, J and clone size, and the DNA gave D and trimming. Of 250,000 or so clones detected, roughly four fifths appear once; the ten largest clones hold 4.7%. This clone was counted only a few times. Germline CDR1 reads MGHRA; CDR2 reads YSYEKL. The CDR3 covers 15 residues. With 4 bases removed from V and 2 bases from J, the gap between germline ends came to 14 bases.

This sequence originates from an older woman with acute or convalescent COVID-19. Sequencing was done on a sample of peripheral blood. The V and J genes are TRBV4-1 and TRBJ1-2; D is undetermined. DNA for the CDR3: TGCGCCAGCAGCCCCGCCCCTAAGGAGAACTATGGCTACACCTTC. Its translation: CASSPAPKENYGYTF.